This T cell receptor beta chain is from a study of cytomegalovirus exposure and HLA in healthy donors. The overall study: In an early release, HLA-typed donors contributed tens of millions of unique TCR sequences. Regarding the study as a whole: Among the sequence variants, a highly shared cluster was likely an artifact of sequencing. In an earlier analysis, about 87% or about 30%: the productive usage of most TCR beta V segments. Sequences of the TCR beta chain were said to predict the HLA-A and HLA-B alleles of most subjects accurately.

It was with 60 Vbeta and 13 Jbeta primers that the PCR ran. Clones were sequenced by immunoSEQ multiplex PCR, and TCRdb holds only the in-frame ones, with some missing. The data hold approximately 210,000 clones, with about 77% observed a single time. In the case of this clone: No antigen is known for it.

Trimming shortened V by 0 bases and J by 7 bases, and 16 bases separated the two germline ends. From germline, CDR1 is KGHSH and CDR2 LQKENI. The CDR3 is made up of 16 amino acids. The sample comprised PBMCs. V is TRBV18 and J is TRBJ2-1, with D tentatively TRBD2 (7 bases). This sequence was found in a woman aged 25 to 39 in good health and CMV-seropositive. The CDR3 sequence: CASSPPERGGINEQFF. The DNA for the CDR3 is TGTGCCAGCTCACCACCCGAGAGGGGGGGCATAAATGAGCAGTTCTTC. Supplemented by reference TRBV18 and TRBJ2-1, the full variable domain reads NAGVMQNPRHLVRRRGQEARLRCSPMKGHSHVYWYRQLPEEGLKFMVYLQKENIIDESGMPKERFSAEFPKEGPSILRIQQVVRGDSAAYFCASSPPERGGINEQFFGPGTRLTVL.